One sample yielded the 22 T cell receptor beta chains listed below, sequenced in a study of T cells in Graves' hyperthyroidism and ophthalmopathy. RNA transcripts gave rise to amplified TCR beta CDR3 regions. When the TCR CDR3 underwent first-round RT-PCR, the HTBI primer set was used. One entry per CDR3 protein results from TCRdb running MiXCR on the multiplex PCR reads. The sample carries about 560,000 distinct CDR3 sequences, about a sixth recorded once. The sequenced material came from blood. Receptor source: a woman between 25 and 40 years old with Graves' hyperthyroidism.

This clonotype has ten or more counts. The chain links TRBV3-1 to TRBJ2-7; D might be TRBD1 (6 bases). The CDR3 spans 13 residues. Germline loops: CDR1 LGHDT, CDR2 YNNKEL (reference sequence). V was pared by 2 bases and J by 6 bases, with 11 bases between. The CDR3 sequence: CASSQLGQLEQYF. DNA of the CDR3: TGTGCCAGCAGCCAACTCGGACAGCTCGAGCAGTACTTC.

Many counts were recorded for this clonotype. The chain uses TRBV11-2 and TRBJ2-7; no firm D call. V gave up 0 bases and J gave up 5 bases, with 17 bases separating them. Germline CDR1 SGHAT, CDR2 FQNNGV. CDR3 size: 16 residues. The CDR3 is CASSLDGATLGHEQYF. The CDR3 bases are TGTGCCAGCAGCTTAGATGGAGCGACCCTTGGCCACGAGCAGTACTTC.

V is TRBV6-6 and J is TRBJ2-7; D unresolved. V lost 0 bases to trimming and J lost 4 bases, with 13 bases between them. Germline V CDR1 and CDR2: MNHNY, SVGAGI (reference sequence). The CDR3 runs 15 residues. CDR3 bases: TGTGCCAGCAGTTACTCGAGCCTTCCCCCTTACGAGCAGTACTTC. Protein sequence: CASSYSSLPPYEQYF.

This clonotype came up many times. The J gene is TRBJ1-1, the V gene TRBV6-5; D remains unclear. The CDR3 has 14 amino acids. Germline V gene sequence: CDR1 MNHEY, CDR2 SVGAGI. V dropped 2 bases and J dropped 0 bases, with 7 bases sitting between them. CDR3 region: CASSYLNMNTEAFF. CDR3 bases: TGTGCCAGCAGTTACCTGAACATGAACACTGAAGCTTTCTTT.

This clonotype was seen repeatedly, ten times or more. The V call is TRBV20-1, the J call TRBJ2-1; D might be TRBD1 (6 bases). The CDR3 loop spans 14 amino acids. The ends were cut back, 3 bases at V and 6 bases at J, with 15 bases in the middle. CDR1 and CDR2 from the germline V gene are DFQATT and SNEGSKA (reference sequence). The CDR3 DNA follows: TGCAGTGCTAGCAAATGGACAGTTTCCAATGAGCAGTTCTTC. Its translation: CSASKWTVSNEQFF.

This clonotype showed up many times. Here the CDR3 reads CSARVPDGQETQYF. In DNA, the CDR3 is TGCAGTGCTAGAGTCCCGGATGGACAAGAGACCCAGTACTTC. The chain combines TRBV20-1 with TRBJ2-5; D is ambiguous. Trimming cost V 1 base and J 2 bases, with 11 bases left between them. Germline CDR1 is DFQATT and CDR2 is SNEGSKA (reference sequence). CDR3 size: 14 residues.

This clonotype was seen repeatedly, ten times or more. The V call is TRBV6-1, the J call TRBJ2-1; D gene unclear. The germline gives CDR1 MNHNS, CDR2 SASEGT. The CDR3 extends over 15 amino acids. V gave up 7 bases and J gave up 0 bases, with 13 bases separating them. In DNA form, the CDR3 reads TGTGCCAGCAATGCGGACCCCAGCTCCTACAATGAGCAGTTCTTC. Translation: CASNADPSSYNEQFF.

The sample holds many counts of this clonotype. The gene calls are TRBV11-2 and TRBJ2-1; D may be TRBD2 (5 bases). This CDR3 is 13 amino acids long. CDR1 is SGHAT, CDR2 FQNNGV, per germline. The germline V and J ends were trimmed by 5 bases and 7 bases, with 12 bases remaining between them. The CDR3 loop reads CASSPRTANEQFF. CDR3 in DNA: TGTGCCAGCAGCCCAAGGACTGCTAATGAGCAGTTCTTC. Drawing the rest from reference TRBV11-2 and TRBJ2-1, the complete variable domain is EAGVAQSPRYKIIEKRQSVAFWCNPISGHATLYWYQQILGQGPKLLIQFQNNGVVDDSQLPKDRFSAERLKGVDSTLKIQPAKLEDSAVYLCASSPRTANEQFFGPGTRLTVL.

This clonotype showed up many times. The rearrangement uses TRBV9 and TRBJ2-1; the match to TRBD2 covers 7 bases. J lost 0 bases, V lost 8 bases, and 8 bases had no gene match. CDR1 and CDR2 (germline): SGDLS, YYNGEE. There are 15 residues in the CDR3. The CDR3 sequence: CASSLAESSYNEQFF. In nucleotides, the CDR3 is TGTGCCAGTTCCCTAGCGGAAAGCTCCTACAATGAGCAGTTCTTC.

There are a few counts of this clonotype. The chain uses TRBV19 and TRBJ2-7; 7 nucleotides line up with TRBD2. V was pared by 3 bases and J by 0 bases, with 5 bases of the junction left unmatched. From germline, CDR1 is LNHDA and CDR2 SQIVND (reference sequence). The CDR3 extends over 15 amino acids. DNA for the CDR3: TGTGCCAGTAGTATCGTCGGGGGGAGCTCCTACGAGCAGTACTTC. Its protein product is CASSIVGGSSYEQYF.

This clonotype was counted only a few times. The chain employs TRBV9 and TRBJ2-7, with TRBD2 matching over 7 bases. The CDR3 is made up of 13 amino acids. Germline V gives CDR1 SGDLS, CDR2 YYNGEE. The ends lost 5 bases at V and 6 bases at J; junction bases unmatched: 8. The DNA of the CDR3 is TGTGCCAGCAGTGTAACAGGCGGGGGCGAGCAGTACTTC. As protein: CASSVTGGGEQYF. Drawing the rest from reference TRBV9 and TRBJ2-7, the complete variable domain is DSGVTQTPKHLITATGQRVTLRCSPRSGDLSVYWYQQSLDQGLQFLIQYYNGEERAKGNILERFSAQQFPDLHSELNLSSLELGDSALYFCASSVTGGGEQYFGPGTRLTVT.

A word on this clonotype: A much larger clone lies one base from this, so it may be a read error. The genes are TRBV5-5 and TRBJ2-1, with 7 bases matching TRBD2. The J segment lost 3 bases and the V segment lost 4 bases, leaving 7 bases of the junction unmatched. The CDR3 totals 15 residues. The germline V gene has CDR1 SGHKS and CDR2 YYEKEE (reference sequence). CDR3 coding DNA: TGTGCCAGCAGCCAATGGAGCGGGAACTACAATGAGCAGTTCTTC. Residues: CASSQWSGNYNEQFF. Supplemented by reference TRBV5-5 and TRBJ2-1, the full variable domain reads DAGVTQSPTHLIKTRGQQVTLRCSPISGHKSVSWYQQVLGQGPQFIFQYYEKEERGRGNFPDRFSARQFPNYSSELNVNALLLGDSALYLCASSQWSGNYNEQFFGPGTRLTVL.

This clonotype was seen at least ten times. The genes are TRBV27 and TRBJ2-1; 9 bases fit TRBD1. The CDR3 runs to 15 residues. The germline gives CDR1 MNHEY, CDR2 SMNVEV (reference sequence). Trimming removed 3 bases from V and 8 bases from J; junction bases left unmatched: 8. The CDR3 loop is CASSFPRQGVDEQFF. DNA for the CDR3: TGTGCCAGCAGTTTTCCCCGACAGGGGGTCGATGAGCAGTTCTTC.

This clonotype was recorded a few times. The rearrangement links TRBV18 to TRBJ2-5; the D gene is possibly TRBD1 (6 bases). The CDR3 runs 14 residues. The V end was cut by 1 base, the J end by 3 bases, with 9 bases between. Germline lookup yields CDR1 KGHSH and CDR2 LQKENI. In DNA, the CDR3 is TGTGCCAGCTCACCACTCCCAGGGGAAGAGACCCAGTACTTC. Translating it yields CASSPLPGEETQYF.

This chain links TRBV19 with TRBJ2-3; no definite D call. The CDR3 is 16 amino acids. Germline V gives CDR1 LNHDA, CDR2 SQIVND (reference sequence). V dropped 3 bases and J dropped 2 bases, with 15 bases sitting between them. The CDR3 DNA sequence: TGTGCCAGTAGTATCGAAACATTACTTGCCACAGATACGCAGTATTTT. It yields the protein CASSIETLLATDTQYF.

This clonotype has more than one count but fewer than ten. The chain couples TRBV6-2 or TRBV6-3 to TRBJ2-7, with a tentative D call TRBD1 (5 bases). CDR1 is MNHEY and CDR2 is SVGEGT in the germline V gene. There are 11 residues in the CDR3. With 10 bases removed from V and 5 bases from J, the gap between germline ends came to 12 bases. CDR3 sequence reads: CAIRAFDEQYF. Here the CDR3 DNA reads TGTGCCATCAGGGCGTTCGACGAGCAGTACTTC.

This clonotype has a count of ten or more. The chain links TRBV2 to TRBJ1-1, with D uncertain. Germline lookup yields CDR1 SNHLY and CDR2 FYNNEI. The CDR3 extends over 12 amino acids. Trimming cost V 9 bases and J 3 bases, with 11 bases left between them. The CDR3 coding sequence is TGTGCCAGTGAGATGGGCTACACTGAAGCTTTCTTT. As protein: CASEMGYTEAFF.

The CDR3 bases are TGTGCCAGCAGTTTTGCAGGGGGCGAGCAGTTCTTC. Amino acid sequence: CASSFAGGEQFF. The J gene is TRBJ2-1, the V gene TRBV12-3 or TRBV12-4, with 8 positions matching TRBD1. Unmatched junction bases numbered 2, after V lost 3 bases and J lost 10 bases. The CDR3 extends over 12 amino acids.

This clonotype was seen a few times. This chain uses TRBV27 with TRBJ2-1, with 11 positions matching TRBD2. V lost 3 bases, J lost 7 bases, and 8 bases stayed unmatched. This CDR3 spans 16 amino acids. The germline gives CDR1 MNHEY, CDR2 SMNVEV (reference sequence). Here the CDR3 reads CASSFRLAGRRNEQFF. The CDR3 DNA reads as TGTGCCAGCAGTTTTCGACTAGCGGGACGTCGGAATGAGCAGTTCTTC.

The table lists this clonotype with a count of one. The rearrangement joins TRBV11-2 to TRBJ1-1; D is possibly TRBD1 (5 bases). CDR1 and CDR2 (germline): SGHAT, FQNNGV. Trimming cost V 1 base and J 1 base, with 10 bases left between them. The CDR3 contains 15 residues. The CDR3: CASSLVLGPNTEAFF. DNA for the CDR3: TGTGCCAGCAGCTTAGTTCTGGGACCGAACACTGAAGCTTTCTTT.

This clonotype was detected ten times or more. The rearrangement links TRBV2 to TRBJ2-7, with D possibly being TRBD2 (5 bases). This CDR3 contains 13 residues. The V end was cut by 6 bases, the J end by 3 bases, with 12 bases between. CDR1 is SNHLY and CDR2 is FYNNEI in the germline V gene. This CDR3 reads CASSADGLYEQYF. In DNA form, the CDR3 reads TGTGCCAGCAGCGCAGACGGACTCTACGAGCAGTACTTC. The full variable domain, completed using reference TRBV2 and TRBJ2-7, is EPEVTQTPSHQVTQMGQEVILRCVPISNHLYFYWYRQILGQKVEFLVSFYNNEISEKSEIFDDQFSVERPDGSNFTLKIRSTKLEDSAMYFCASSADGLYEQYFGPGTRLTVT.

Many counts were recorded for this clonotype. This sequence joins TRBV20-1 and TRBJ2-1, with 9 nucleotides matching TRBD2. The germline CDR1 and CDR2 sequences are DFQATT and SNEGSKA (reference sequence). V trimming: 3 bases; J trimming: 0 bases; junction bases outside the gene matches: 3. There are 15 residues in the CDR3. DNA for the CDR3: TGCAGTGCTAGTCTTAGCGGGAGCTCCTACAATGAGCAGTTCTTC. It codes for CSASLSGSSYNEQFF.